This is a list of T cell receptor beta chains from one sample in a study of blood T cell repertoires in COVID-19. Clones were sequenced by immunoSEQ multiplex PCR, and TCRdb holds only the in-frame ones, with some missing. This table has approximately 250,000 clones, 75% to 90% appearing once. The specimen sequenced was peripheral blood. The receptors were gathered from a young man with active or convalescent COVID-19. CDR3s include the opening cysteine and the closing phenylalanine or tryptophan. D genes are given only for firm matches. The listing skips clone size in some rows; elsewhere it reads once, few, many or a size class.

v_call,clone_size,j_call,d_call,cdr3_aa,cdr3_nt
TRBV19,.,TRBJ1-5,TRBD1,CASSSDRGPGNQPQHF,TGTGCCAGTAGTTCGGACAGGGGGCCGGGCAATCAGCCCCAGCATTTT
TRBV3-1/TRBV3-2,.,TRBJ1-2,TRBD1,CASSQVPLGQTLLTF,TGTGCCAGCAGCCAAGTTCCCCTGGGACAGACGTTGCTCACCTTC
TRBV2,.,TRBJ1-4,.,CASRVGRTNEKLFF,TGTGCCAGCAGAGTTGGCAGAACTAATGAAAAACTGTTTTTT
TRBV19,.,TRBJ1-1,.,CASSIHGPNTEAFF,TGTGCCAGTAGTATACATGGCCCGAACACTGAAGCTTTCTTT
TRBV12-3/TRBV12-4,.,TRBJ2-2,TRBD1,CASTYRGFGELFF,TGTGCCAGCACCTACAGGGGGTTCGGGGAGCTGTTTTTT
TRBV27,.,TRBJ2-7,TRBD1,CASGRLGQGSYEQYF,TGTGCCAGCGGTAGATTGGGACAGGGATCCTACGAGCAGTACTTC
TRBV6-5,.,TRBJ2-7,.,CASSLDRTYEQYF,TGTGCCAGCAGCTTAGACAGAACCTACGAGCAGTACTTC
TRBV2,.,TRBJ1-2,.,CASTIASLGYTF,TGTGCCAGCACGATAGCAAGTCTCGGCTACACCTTC
TRBV23-1,.,TRBJ2-5,.,CASRIPRRIWETQYF,TGCGCCAGCAGGATCCCGCGGCGAATTTGGGAGACCCAGTACTTC
TRBV5-1,.,TRBJ1-2,TRBD1,CASSLGSTGWVAHGYTF,TGCGCCAGCAGCTTGGGCTCGACAGGGTGGGTGGCACATGGCTACACCTTC
TRBV9,.,TRBJ1-1,TRBD1,CASSTGGWTEAFF,TGTGCCAGCAGCACAGGGGGATGGACTGAAGCTTTCTTT
TRBV7-2,few,TRBJ2-3,.,CASSQRGSGWGTDTQYF,TGTGCCAGCAGCCAACGTGGGAGCGGGTGGGGCACAGATACGCAGTATTTT
TRBV7-9,.,TRBJ1-5,.,CASSHSGGNQPQHF,TGTGCCAGCAGCCATAGCGGGGGCAATCAGCCCCAGCATTTT
TRBV6-2/TRBV6-3,.,TRBJ2-7,TRBD2,CASSFLAGSFGKQYF,TGTGCCAGCAGTTTTTTAGCGGGCAGCTTCGGGAAGCAGTACTTC
TRBV4-1,.,TRBJ2-3,TRBD1,CASSQRTGTGLIRGTDTQYF,TGCGCCAGCAGCCAACGCACCGGGACAGGGTTGATTCGGGGCACAGATACGCAGTATTTT
TRBV5-1,.,TRBJ1-1,.,CASSLGATMNTEAFF,TGCGCCAGCAGCTTGGGCGCAACTATGAACACTGAAGCTTTCTTT
TRBV5-1,few,TRBJ2-5,TRBD2,CASSLASSGGILQETQYF,TGCGCCAGCAGCTTGGCTTCGAGCGGGGGGATCCTACAAGAGACCCAGTACTTC
TRBV5-1,once,TRBJ1-3,.,CASSLSGQRSSGNTIYF,TGCGCCAGCAGCTTGTCAGGACAGAGGAGCTCTGGAAACACCATATATTTT
TRBV15,.,TRBJ1-3,TRBD1,CATSSSTGENTIYF,TGTGCCACCAGCAGCTCTACAGGGGAAAACACCATATATTTT
TRBV4-2,.,TRBJ2-6,.,CASSQDRSSGANVLTF,TGTGCCAGCAGCCAAGACCGCAGTTCTGGGGCCAACGTCCTGACTTTC